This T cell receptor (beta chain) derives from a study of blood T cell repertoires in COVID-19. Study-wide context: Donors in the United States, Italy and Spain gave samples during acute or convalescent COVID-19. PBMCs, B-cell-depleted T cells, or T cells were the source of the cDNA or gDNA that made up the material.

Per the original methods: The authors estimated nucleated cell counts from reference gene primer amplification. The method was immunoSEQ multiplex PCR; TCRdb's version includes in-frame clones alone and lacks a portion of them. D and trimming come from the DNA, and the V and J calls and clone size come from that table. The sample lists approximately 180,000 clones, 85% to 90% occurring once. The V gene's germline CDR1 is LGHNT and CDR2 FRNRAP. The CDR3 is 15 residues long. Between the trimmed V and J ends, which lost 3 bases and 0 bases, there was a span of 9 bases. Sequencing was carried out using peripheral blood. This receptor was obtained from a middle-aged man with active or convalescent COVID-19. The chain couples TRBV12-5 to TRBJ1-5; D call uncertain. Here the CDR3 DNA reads TGTGCTAGTGGTTTTGGGCAGACTAGCAATCAGCCCCAGCATTTT. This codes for CASGFGQTSNQPQHF.